Included here is one TCR beta chain sequence, with context. Its antigen is undetermined. This CDR3 has 16 amino acids. Unmatched junction bases numbered 4, after V lost 6 bases and J lost 4 bases. Multiplex touch-down PCR with TRB-A/B primers amplified rearranged V-D-J TRB sequences. Via MiXCR, TCRdb re-called the multiplex PCR reads, giving one row per CDR3 protein. Altogether several thousand distinct CDR3 sequences are present, around 25% being singletons, with the ten largest covering approximately 15%. This record belongs to a study of T cell repertoires in aging, cancer and after chemotherapy. The template was genomic DNA from peripheral blood, not RNA. Overall study findings and caveats: Compared with age-matched healthy donors, untreated hematological or solid cancer patients showed higher blood TCR clonality. Immunological memory after chemotherapy cannot be judged from the repertoire data. Across the chemotherapy interval, each cancer cohort showed higher median generation probability, suggesting thymic rebound. Healthy donors lost TCR diversity with age mainly through richness, cancer patients through richness and evenness.

The sequence derives from a human donor with a solid tumor. V is TRBV12-3 or TRBV12-4 and J is TRBJ2-6, with TRBD1 matching 12 bases. Sequencing was done on a sample of blood. The CDR3 DNA is TGTGCCAGCAGGGGACAGGGGGCGGCGGGGGCCAACGTCCTGACTTTC. This sequence encodes CASRGQGAAGANVLTF.